Below are 20 T cell receptor beta chains sequenced from a single sample in a study of blood T cell repertoires in COVID-19. The repertoire was sequenced with immunoSEQ multiplex PCR; TCRdb's copy has only in-frame clones and lacks some. In the table there are roughly 59,000 clones, about 81% of which are singletons. Input material: peripheral blood. Every receptor here comes from a man older than 75 with acute or convalescent COVID-19.

A few counts support this clone. The genes are TRBV5-1 and TRBJ2-1, with 9 nucleotides matching TRBD2. Germline loops: CDR1 SGHRS, CDR2 YFSETQ. J gave up 5 bases and V 0 bases, and 12 bases lay outside the gene matches. This CDR3 comprises 18 residues. CDR3 DNA sequence: TGCGCCAGCAGCTTGGTAATGTTGCGGGGGGGTATCCACAATGAGCAGTTCTTC. It specifies CASSLVMLRGGIHNEQFF.

CDR3 sequence (DNA): TGTGCCAGTAGTCAAGGGACAGGGGATAATTCACCCCTCCACTTT. Its translation is CASSQGTGDNSPLHF. The rearrangement joins TRBV19 to TRBJ1-6, with 10 positions matching TRBD1. This CDR3 comprises 15 residues. V gave up 5 bases and J gave up 5 bases; unmatched junction bases: 3. Germline assignment: CDR1 LNHDA and CDR2 SQIVND (reference sequence).

This clone was observed once. The chain joins TRBV6-5 to TRBJ2-3, with 7 nucleotides matching TRBD2. The germline V gene has CDR1 MNHEY and CDR2 SVGAGI. The V segment lost 5 bases and the J segment 1 base; nucleotides outside the gene matches: 9. The CDR3 consists of 16 residues. The CDR3 here is CASSHLWGGGTDTQYF. As DNA, the CDR3 is TGTGCCAGCAGTCACTTATGGGGGGGTGGCACAGATACGCAGTATTTT.

Only a few counts were recorded for this clone. J is TRBJ2-1 and V is TRBV5-4; the D is unclear. The CDR3 has 13 amino acids. Trimming left V 4 bases short and J 8 bases short, with 13 bases between. CDR1 is SGHNT, CDR2 YYREEE, per germline (reference sequence). The CDR3 sequence: CASSPSPGYEQFF. The DNA of the CDR3 is TGTGCCAGCAGCCCCTCGCCAGGTTATGAGCAGTTCTTC.

The chain's CDR3 is CSVGQGGQPQHF. The CDR3 DNA follows: TGCAGCGTTGGACAGGGCGGTCAGCCCCAGCATTTT. The rearrangement uses TRBV29-1 and TRBJ1-5; 7 bases agree with TRBD1. This CDR3 has 12 residues. Germline V gives CDR1 SQVTM, CDR2 ANQGSEA. V dropped 4 bases and J dropped 6; count of bases not matched to a gene: 3.

The rearrangement joins TRBV28 to TRBJ1-1; tentative D call: TRBD1 (5 bases). The CDR3 totals 14 residues. CDR1 and CDR2 from the germline V gene are MDHEN and SYDVKM. V lost 3 bases, J lost 4 bases, and 12 bases lay in between. The CDR3 loop reads CASSLEGGVTEAFF. CDR3 DNA: TGTGCCAGCAGTTTGGAAGGAGGGGTCACTGAAGCTTTCTTT.

The J gene is TRBJ2-1, the V gene TRBV5-6; D is perhaps TRBD1 (6 bases). Germline loops: CDR1 SGHDT, CDR2 YYEEEE. V was shortened by 1 base and J by 8 bases, with 25 bases between the two germline ends. This CDR3 is built from 18 residues. CDR3 protein: CASSLSGRVDRMAHEQFF. The CDR3, as DNA: TGTGCCAGCAGCTTGAGCGGCAGGGTGGACAGAATGGCGCATGAGCAGTTCTTC.

This clone was observed a few times. The rearrangement links TRBV6-5 to TRBJ2-7; tentatively, D is TRBD2 (6 bases). Germline V gives CDR1 MNHEY, CDR2 SVGAGI. V gave up 4 bases and J gave up 3 bases, with 19 bases separating them. The CDR3 has 16 amino acids. The CDR3 loop is CASSSTPGTGLYEQYF. The CDR3 nucleotides are TGTGCCAGCAGTTCGACACCCGGGACGGGACTCTACGAGCAGTACTTC.

The chain uses TRBV5-5 and TRBJ2-7; D unclear. This CDR3 contains 15 residues. Germline V gene lookup returns CDR1 SGHKS and CDR2 YYEKEE (reference sequence). V lost 1 base and J 0 bases, leaving 11 bases between the germline ends. For the CDR3, the DNA is TGTGCCAGCAGCTTGAGCAGGTCCAGCTCCTACGAGCAGTACTTC. Protein sequence: CASSLSRSSSYEQYF.

The rearrangement uses TRBV18 and TRBJ1-1; the D gene is possibly TRBD1 (5 bases). The CDR3 totals 14 residues. CDR1 is KGHSH, CDR2 LQKENI, per germline. V shed 2 bases and J shed 4 bases, with 11 bases lying between them. The CDR3 DNA reads TGTGCCAGCTCACCAAAAGCGGGGGGCACTGAAGCTTTCTTT. It encodes CASSPKAGGTEAFF.

This sequence joins TRBV5-4 and TRBJ1-4; TRBD1 matches at 9 bases. The length of the CDR3 is 16 residues. CDR1 SGHNT and CDR2 YYREEE come from the germline V gene (reference sequence). Trimming took 4 bases from V and 5 from J; bases not matched to a gene: 9. CDR3 region: CASSPTSGTGNEKLFF. For the CDR3, the DNA is TGTGCCAGCAGCCCCACCTCCGGGACAGGGAATGAAAAACTGTTTTTT.

In nucleotides, the CDR3 is TGTGCCAGCAGCGGGACGCCCGGAGGACCCCTCCACTTT. This sequence encodes CASSGTPGGPLHF. This chain connects TRBV9 to TRBJ1-6, with D uncertain. Germline V gene data show CDR1 as SGDLS and CDR2 as YYNGEE. The V gene lost 3 bases and the J gene lost 12 bases, with 13 bases spanning the gap. CDR3 size: 13 residues.

The chain has TRBV25-1 and TRBJ1-2; no clear D gene. Germline V gene lookup returns CDR1 MGHDK and CDR2 SYGVNS. CDR3 length: 13 residues. Trimming took off 7 bases at V and 8 bases at J, with 17 bases between the two ends. The CDR3 coding sequence is TGTGCCAGCACTAGCCCCTATTCCGGAGGCTACACCTTC. It yields the protein CASTSPYSGGYTF.

The chain recombines TRBV20-1 with TRBJ2-7; D not resolved. The CDR3 is 11 amino acids. The germline CDR1 and CDR2 sequences are DFQATT and SNEGSKA (reference sequence). Trimming removed 6 bases from V and 4 bases from J, with 10 bases in between. CDR3 region: CSADLRYEQYF. In DNA form, the CDR3 reads TGCAGTGCAGACTTGAGATACGAGCAGTACTTC.

The J gene is TRBJ2-5, the V gene TRBV10-3; 7 bases align to TRBD1. The CDR3 is 14 residues long. V was pared by 2 bases and J by 4 bases, with 4 bases of the junction left unmatched. Germline V gene lookup returns CDR1 ENHRY and CDR2 SYGVKD. DNA of the CDR3: TGTGCCATCAGTGAGAGGGGGCGGTTAGAGACCCAGTACTTC. Encoded protein: CAISERGRLETQYF.

This clone was observed once. The J gene is TRBJ2-7, the V gene TRBV10-3; D remains unclear. Germline CDR1 and CDR2: ENHRY and SYGVKD. The CDR3 loop spans 14 amino acids. Trimming left V 10 bases short and J 4 bases short, with 20 bases between. The CDR3 protein is CATHPGSGLYEQYF. CDR3 nucleotide sequence: TGTGCCACCCACCCCGGCTCGGGTCTATACGAGCAGTACTTC.

V usage is TRBV11-2 and J usage is TRBJ2-3, with D perhaps matching TRBD1 (6 bases). The CDR3 spans 14 residues. The germline gives CDR1 SGHAT, CDR2 FQNNGV. V was pared by 4 bases and J by 1 base, with 9 bases between. The CDR3 nucleotides are TGTGCCAGCAGCTATCGACAGGGCACAGATACGCAGTATTTT. As protein: CASSYRQGTDTQYF.

The V gene is TRBV6-5, the J gene TRBJ1-1; 9 nucleotides align to TRBD1. J lost 11 bases, V lost 2 bases, and 9 bases had no gene match. The CDR3 is 14 amino acids. Germline CDR1 reads MNHEY; CDR2 reads SVGAGI. The CDR3 protein is CASSYHKQGAEAFF. CDR3 bases: TGTGCCAGCAGTTACCATAAACAGGGGGCGGAGGCTTTCTTT.

J is TRBJ2-5 and V is TRBV5-1; D may be TRBD1 (6 bases). This CDR3 has 14 amino acids. Trimming took off 5 bases at V and 2 bases at J, with 13 bases between the two ends. Per germline, CDR1 SGHRS and CDR2 YFSETQ. CDR3 DNA sequence: TGCGCCAGCAGTAACAAACAGGGTCAAGAGACCCAGTACTTC. It codes for CASSNKQGQETQYF.

This clone was seen a handful of times. V is TRBV7-2 and J is TRBJ1-5, with D maybe TRBD1 (5 bases). This CDR3 contains 14 residues. The V gene lost 5 bases and the J gene lost 6 bases, with 14 bases spanning the gap. Germline CDR1 is SGHTA and CDR2 is FQGNSA. The CDR3 sequence is CASSTAGGRQPQHF. DNA of the CDR3: TGTGCCAGCAGCACAGCGGGGGGTCGTCAGCCCCAGCATTTT.